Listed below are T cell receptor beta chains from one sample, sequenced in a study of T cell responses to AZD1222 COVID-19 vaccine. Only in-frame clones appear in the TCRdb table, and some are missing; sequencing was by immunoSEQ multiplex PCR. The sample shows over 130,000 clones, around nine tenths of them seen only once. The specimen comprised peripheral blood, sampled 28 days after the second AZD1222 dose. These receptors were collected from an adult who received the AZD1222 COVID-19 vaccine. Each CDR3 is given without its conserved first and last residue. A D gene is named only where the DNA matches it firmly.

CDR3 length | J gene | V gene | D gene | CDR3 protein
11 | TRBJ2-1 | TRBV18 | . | ASSGVTYNEQF
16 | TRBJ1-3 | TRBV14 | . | ASIRGRHREISGNTIY
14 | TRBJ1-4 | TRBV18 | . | ASSPGPSGAEEKLF
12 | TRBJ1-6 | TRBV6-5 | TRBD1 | ASRTGTDNSPLH
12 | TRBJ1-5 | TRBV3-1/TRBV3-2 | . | ASSQVGEGKPQH
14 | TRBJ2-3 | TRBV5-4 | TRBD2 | ASSLLTLADTDTQY
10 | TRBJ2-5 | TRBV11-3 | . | ASSAGQETQY
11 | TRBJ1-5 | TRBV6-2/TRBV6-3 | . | ASSSLGNQPQH
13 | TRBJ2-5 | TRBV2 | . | ASGPTQGLGETQY
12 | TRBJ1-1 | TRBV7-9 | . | ASSSQGIYTEAF
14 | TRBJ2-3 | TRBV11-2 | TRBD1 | ASSFPSTGRTDTQY
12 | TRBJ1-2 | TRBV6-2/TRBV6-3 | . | ASSQPGVFYGYT
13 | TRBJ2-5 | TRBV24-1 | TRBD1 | ATSDAGDSQETQY
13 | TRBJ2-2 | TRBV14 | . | ASSQVRVNTGELF
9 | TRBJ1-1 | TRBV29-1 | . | SVLIRLEAF
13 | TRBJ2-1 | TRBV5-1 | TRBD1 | ASSSGQASYNEQF
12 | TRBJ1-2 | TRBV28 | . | ASSFWTNNYGYT
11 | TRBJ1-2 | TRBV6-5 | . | ASSRRSFYGYT
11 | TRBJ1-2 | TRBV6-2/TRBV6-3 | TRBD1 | ASSSTGGIGYT
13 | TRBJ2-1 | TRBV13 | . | ASSLVDGRDNEQF
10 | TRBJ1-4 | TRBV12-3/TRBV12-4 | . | ASSLSVEKLF
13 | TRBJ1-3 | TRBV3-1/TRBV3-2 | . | ASSHGTRGGNTIY
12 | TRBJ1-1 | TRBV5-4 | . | ASSLGSTNTEAF
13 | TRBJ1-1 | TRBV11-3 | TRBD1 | ASSQGVGVNTEAF
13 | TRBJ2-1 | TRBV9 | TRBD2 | ASSPGTSAYNEQF
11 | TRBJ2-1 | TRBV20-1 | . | SASKKSGREQF
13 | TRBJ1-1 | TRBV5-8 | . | ASSLRWVVNTEAF
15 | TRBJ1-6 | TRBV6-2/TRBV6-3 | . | ASSHRGRTDDYSPLH
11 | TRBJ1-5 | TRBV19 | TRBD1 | ATKDRNHQPQH
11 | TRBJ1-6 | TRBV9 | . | ASTSGFNSPLH
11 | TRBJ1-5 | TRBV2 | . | ASTTDSNQPQH
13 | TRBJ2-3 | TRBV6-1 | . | ASSEGIVGPDTQY
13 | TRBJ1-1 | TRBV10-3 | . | AISEGSFLNTEAF
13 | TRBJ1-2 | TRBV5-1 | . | ASSRTDHPNYGYT
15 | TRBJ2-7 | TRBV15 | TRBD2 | ATSRDLGGPKGYEQY
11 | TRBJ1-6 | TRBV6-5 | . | ASSPLNNSPLH
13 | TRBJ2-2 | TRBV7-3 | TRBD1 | ASSPGGAGTGELF
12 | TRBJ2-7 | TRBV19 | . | ASSIPGPAYEQY
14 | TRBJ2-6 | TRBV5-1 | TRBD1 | ASTSGQFSGANVLT
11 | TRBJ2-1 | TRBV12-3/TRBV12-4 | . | ASTPGQGTEQF
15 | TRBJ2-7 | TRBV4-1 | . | ASSLYPTAGSSYEQY
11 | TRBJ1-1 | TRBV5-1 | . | ASSPAWDKESF
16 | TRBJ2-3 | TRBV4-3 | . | ASSQDEPPHPITDTQY
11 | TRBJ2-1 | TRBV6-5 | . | ASSNQGYNEQF
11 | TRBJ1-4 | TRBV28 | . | ASEGIQRGKLF
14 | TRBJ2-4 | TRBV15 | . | ATSRALFVLGNIQY
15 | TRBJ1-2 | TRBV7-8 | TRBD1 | ASARRDRGSSNYGYT
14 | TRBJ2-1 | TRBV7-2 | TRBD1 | ASSIPRTGQSHEQF
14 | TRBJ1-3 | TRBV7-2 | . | ASSLVSSRSGNTIY
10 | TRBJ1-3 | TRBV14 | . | ASSTPGNTIY
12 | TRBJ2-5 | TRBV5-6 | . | ASSRWGREETQY
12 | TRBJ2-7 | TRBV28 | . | ASSTPGRDYEQY
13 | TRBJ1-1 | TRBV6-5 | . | ASSSYGESNTEAF
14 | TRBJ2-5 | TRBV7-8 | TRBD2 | ASTLRRLAGWETQY
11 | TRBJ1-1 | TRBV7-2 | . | ASSLEGDTEAF
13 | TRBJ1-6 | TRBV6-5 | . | ASSYSWTSNSPLH
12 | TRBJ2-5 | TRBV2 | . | ASSEVGGRETQY